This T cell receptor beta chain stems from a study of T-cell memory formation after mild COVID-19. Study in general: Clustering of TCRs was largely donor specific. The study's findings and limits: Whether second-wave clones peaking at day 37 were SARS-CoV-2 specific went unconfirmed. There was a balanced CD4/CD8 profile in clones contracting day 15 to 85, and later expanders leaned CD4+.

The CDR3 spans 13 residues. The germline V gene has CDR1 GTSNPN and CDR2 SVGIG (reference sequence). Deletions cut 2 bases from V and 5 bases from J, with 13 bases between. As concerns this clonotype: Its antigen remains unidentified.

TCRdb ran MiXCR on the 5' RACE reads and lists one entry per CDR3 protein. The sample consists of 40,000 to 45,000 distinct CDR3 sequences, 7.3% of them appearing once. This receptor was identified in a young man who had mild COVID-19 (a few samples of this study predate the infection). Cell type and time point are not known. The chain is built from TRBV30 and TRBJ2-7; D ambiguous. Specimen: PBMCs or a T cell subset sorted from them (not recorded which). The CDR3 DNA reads TGTGCCTGGAGTTTGCCCGGGCCCCACGAGCAGTACTTC. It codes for CAWSLPGPHEQYF.